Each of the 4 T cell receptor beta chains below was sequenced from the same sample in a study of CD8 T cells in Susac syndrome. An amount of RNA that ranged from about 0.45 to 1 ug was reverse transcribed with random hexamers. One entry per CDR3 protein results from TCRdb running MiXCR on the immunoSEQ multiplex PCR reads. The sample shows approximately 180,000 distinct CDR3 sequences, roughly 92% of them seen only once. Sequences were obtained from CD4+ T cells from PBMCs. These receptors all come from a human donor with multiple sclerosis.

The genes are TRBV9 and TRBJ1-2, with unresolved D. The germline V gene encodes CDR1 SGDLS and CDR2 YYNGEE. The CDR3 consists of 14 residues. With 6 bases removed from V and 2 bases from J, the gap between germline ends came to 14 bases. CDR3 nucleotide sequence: TGTGCCAGCACTACCGGGATACCAAACTATGGCTACACCTTC. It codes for CASTTGIPNYGYTF.

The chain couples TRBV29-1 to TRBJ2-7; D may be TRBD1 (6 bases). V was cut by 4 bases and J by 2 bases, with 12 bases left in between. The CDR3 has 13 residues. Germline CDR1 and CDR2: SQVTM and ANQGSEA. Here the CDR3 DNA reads TGCAGCGTTGCCATGGGACATGCCTACGAGCAGTACTTC. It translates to CSVAMGHAYEQYF.

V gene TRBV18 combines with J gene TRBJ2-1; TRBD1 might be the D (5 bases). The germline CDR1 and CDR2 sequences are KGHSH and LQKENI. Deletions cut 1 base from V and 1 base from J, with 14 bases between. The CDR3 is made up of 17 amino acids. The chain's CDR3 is CASSPRAGLPSYNEQFF. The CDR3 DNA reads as TGTGCCAGCTCACCACGGGCAGGGCTTCCGTCCTACAATGAGCAGTTCTTC.

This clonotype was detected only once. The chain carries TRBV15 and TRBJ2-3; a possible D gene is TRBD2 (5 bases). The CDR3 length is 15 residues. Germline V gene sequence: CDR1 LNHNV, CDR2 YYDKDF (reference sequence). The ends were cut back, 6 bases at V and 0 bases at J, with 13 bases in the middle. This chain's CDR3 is CATRKVGSSTDTQYF. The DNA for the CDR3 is TGTGCCACCAGAAAAGTGGGGAGCAGCACAGATACGCAGTATTTT.